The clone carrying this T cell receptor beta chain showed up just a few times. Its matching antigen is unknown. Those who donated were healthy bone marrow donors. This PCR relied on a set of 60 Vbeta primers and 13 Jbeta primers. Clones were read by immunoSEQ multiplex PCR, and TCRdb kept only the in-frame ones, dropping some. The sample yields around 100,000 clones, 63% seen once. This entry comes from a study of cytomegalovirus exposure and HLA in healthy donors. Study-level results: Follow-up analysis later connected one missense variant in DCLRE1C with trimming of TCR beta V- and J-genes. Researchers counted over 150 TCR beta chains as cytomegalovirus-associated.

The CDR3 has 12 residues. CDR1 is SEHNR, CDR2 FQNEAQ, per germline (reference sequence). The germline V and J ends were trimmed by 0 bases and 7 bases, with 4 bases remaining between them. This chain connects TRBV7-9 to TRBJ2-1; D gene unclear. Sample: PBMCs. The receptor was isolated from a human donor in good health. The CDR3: CASSLALNEQFF. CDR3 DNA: TGTGCCAGCAGCTTAGCCCTTAATGAGCAGTTCTTC.